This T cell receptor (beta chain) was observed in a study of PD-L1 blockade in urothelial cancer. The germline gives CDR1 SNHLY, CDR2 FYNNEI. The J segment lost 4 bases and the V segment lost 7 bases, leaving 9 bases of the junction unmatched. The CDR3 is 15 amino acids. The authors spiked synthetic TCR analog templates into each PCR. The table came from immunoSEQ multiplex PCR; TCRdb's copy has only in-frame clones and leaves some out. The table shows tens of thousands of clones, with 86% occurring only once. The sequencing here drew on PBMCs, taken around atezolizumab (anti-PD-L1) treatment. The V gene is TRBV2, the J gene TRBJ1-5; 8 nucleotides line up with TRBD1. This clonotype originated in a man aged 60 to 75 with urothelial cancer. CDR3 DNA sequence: TGTGCCAGCAATGGACAGGGAGGTACTAATCAGCCCCAGCATTTT. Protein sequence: CASNGQGGTNQPQHF.